The rows below give T cell receptor beta chains drawn from one sample of a study of OX40 agonist ivuxolimab in advanced cancers. The assay was immunoSEQ multiplex PCR, and TCRdb's table has in-frame clones only and misses some. The sample shows 99,000 or so clones, under 90% of them seen only once. Material: CD4+ or CD8+ T cells sorted from blood, obtained in a trial of the OX40 agonist ivuxolimab. The origin of the receptors is an adult with an advanced solid tumor such as melanoma, head and neck, liver or kidney cancer. Both conserved end residues are part of each CDR3. The D gene is left open where the match is weak. Only some rows state a clone size, as once, few, many or a class for expanded clones.

J gene: TRBJ1-1
V gene: TRBV6-1
D gene: -
clone size: -
CDR3 protein: CASSPTGQGNTEAFF
CDR3 DNA: TGTGCCAGCAGCCCAACGGGGCAGGGAAACACTGAAGCTTTCTTT

J gene: TRBJ2-7
V gene: TRBV15
D gene: TRBD2
clone size: few
CDR3 protein: CATSRDKGGSGEQYF
CDR3 DNA: TGTGCCACCAGCAGAGATAAGGGCGGGAGTGGGGAGCAGTACTTC

J gene: TRBJ2-6
V gene: TRBV28
D gene: -
clone size: -
CDR3 protein: CASSPTLLGGPGGANVLTF
CDR3 DNA: TGTGCCAGCAGTCCTACCCTCCTAGGGGGGCCAGGAGGGGCCAACGTCCTGACTTTC

J gene: TRBJ1-5
V gene: TRBV29-1
D gene: -
clone size: -
CDR3 protein: CSVGGSNQPQHF
CDR3 DNA: TGCAGCGTTGGGGGCAGCAATCAGCCCCAGCATTTT

J gene: TRBJ1-6
V gene: TRBV28
D gene: -
clone size: -
CDR3 protein: CASSRGPLHF
CDR3 DNA: TGTGCCAGCTCCCGAGGGCCCCTCCACTTT

J gene: TRBJ2-5
V gene: TRBV19
D gene: -
clone size: once
CDR3 protein: CASSQRGRVPQETQYF
CDR3 DNA: TGTGCCAGTAGCCAAAGGGGCAGGGTCCCCCAAGAGACCCAGTACTTC

J gene: TRBJ1-1
V gene: TRBV7-6
D gene: TRBD1
clone size: once
CDR3 protein: CASSFGTGATEAFF
CDR3 DNA: TGTGCCAGCAGCTTCGGGACAGGGGCCACTGAAGCTTTCTTT

J gene: TRBJ1-1
V gene: TRBV19
D gene: TRBD1
clone size: once
CDR3 protein: CASSSYGQGTEAFF
CDR3 DNA: TGTGCCAGTAGTTCCTACGGACAGGGCACTGAAGCTTTCTTT

J gene: TRBJ1-2
V gene: TRBV5-6
D gene: -
clone size: -
CDR3 protein: CASSLMSRYGYTF
CDR3 DNA: TGTGCCAGCAGCTTGATGTCGAGGTATGGCTACACCTTC

J gene: TRBJ2-3
V gene: TRBV2
D gene: TRBD2
clone size: -
CDR3 protein: CASSEAGGTDTQYF
CDR3 DNA: TGTGCCAGCAGTGAGGCGGGGGGAACAGATACGCAGTATTTT

J gene: TRBJ2-3
V gene: TRBV10-3
D gene: TRBD2
clone size: -
CDR3 protein: CAISKTSGSADTQYF
CDR3 DNA: TGTGCCATCAGTAAAACTAGCGGGTCCGCAGATACGCAGTATTTT

J gene: TRBJ1-4
V gene: TRBV6-1
D gene: -
clone size: -
CDR3 protein: CASSGTWGKLFF
CDR3 DNA: TGTGCCAGCAGCGGGACGTGGGGGAAACTGTTTTTT

J gene: TRBJ1-2
V gene: TRBV2
D gene: TRBD1
clone size: -
CDR3 protein: CASRGDSLYGYTF
CDR3 DNA: TGTGCCAGCAGGGGGGACAGCCTCTATGGCTACACCTTC

J gene: TRBJ1-5
V gene: TRBV6-6
D gene: -
clone size: few
CDR3 protein: CASSSLVGNQPQHF
CDR3 DNA: TGTGCCAGCAGTTCCCTTGTGGGGAATCAGCCCCAGCATTTT

J gene: TRBJ1-1
V gene: TRBV5-4
D gene: -
clone size: -
CDR3 protein: CASSLASENTEAFF
CDR3 DNA: TGTGCCAGCAGCTTGGCCAGTGAGAACACTGAAGCTTTCTTT

J gene: TRBJ1-5
V gene: TRBV6-1
D gene: -
clone size: -
CDR3 protein: CASSAPRGNSNQPQHF
CDR3 DNA: TGTGCCAGCAGTGCTCCTCGGGGAAATAGCAATCAGCCCCAGCATTTT

J gene: TRBJ2-1
V gene: TRBV6-5
D gene: -
clone size: -
CDR3 protein: CASSYPISSYNEQFF
CDR3 DNA: TGTGCCAGCAGTTACCCTATTAGCTCCTACAATGAGCAGTTCTTC

J gene: TRBJ2-7
V gene: TRBV7-9
D gene: -
clone size: -
CDR3 protein: CASSSAGQAPYEQYF
CDR3 DNA: TGTGCCAGCAGCTCAGCGGGACAGGCCCCCTACGAGCAGTACTTC

J gene: TRBJ2-1
V gene: TRBV14
D gene: -
clone size: -
CDR3 protein: CASSQVILPLGEQFF
CDR3 DNA: TGTGCCAGCAGCCAAGTGATCTTACCCCTGGGTGAGCAGTTCTTC

J gene: TRBJ1-1
V gene: TRBV7-6
D gene: -
clone size: -
CDR3 protein: CASSLEGEGLAFF
CDR3 DNA: TGTGCCAGCAGCTTAGAGGGGGAAGGGTTAGCTTTCTTT

J gene: TRBJ1-3
V gene: TRBV29-1
D gene: -
clone size: once
CDR3 protein: CSVAWGLSGNTIYF
CDR3 DNA: TGCAGCGTTGCTTGGGGGCTATCCGGAAACACCATATATTTT

J gene: TRBJ2-1
V gene: TRBV9
D gene: TRBD2
clone size: -
CDR3 protein: CASTALADSRNEQFF
CDR3 DNA: TGTGCCAGCACCGCCCTAGCGGACTCTCGTAATGAGCAGTTCTTC

J gene: TRBJ2-1
V gene: TRBV20-1
D gene: -
clone size: -
CDR3 protein: CSALSQRGQFF
CDR3 DNA: TGCAGTGCCCTCTCCCAGAGGGGGCAGTTCTTC

J gene: TRBJ1-4
V gene: TRBV4-2
D gene: -
clone size: -
CDR3 protein: CASSQAEGFEKLFF
CDR3 DNA: TGTGCCAGCAGCCAAGCGGAGGGCTTTGAAAAACTGTTTTTT

J gene: TRBJ1-1
V gene: TRBV27
D gene: TRBD1
clone size: once
CDR3 protein: CASSTNPTGGNTEAFF
CDR3 DNA: TGTGCCAGCAGTACCAACCCGACAGGGGGGAACACTGAAGCTTTCTTT

J gene: TRBJ2-5
V gene: TRBV5-1
D gene: -
clone size: few
CDR3 protein: CASSSLGGRETQYF
CDR3 DNA: TGCGCCAGCAGCTCCCTGGGGGGGCGAGAGACCCAGTACTTC

J gene: TRBJ2-2
V gene: TRBV6-6
D gene: -
clone size: -
CDR3 protein: CASSYSDGTGELFF
CDR3 DNA: TGTGCCAGCAGTTACTCGGACGGAACCGGGGAGCTGTTTTTT

J gene: TRBJ1-1
V gene: TRBV11-2
D gene: -
clone size: -
CDR3 protein: CASSSPRGSMNTEAFF
CDR3 DNA: TGTGCCAGCAGCTCCCCGAGGGGATCCATGAACACTGAAGCTTTCTTT

J gene: TRBJ2-7
V gene: TRBV29-1
D gene: TRBD1
clone size: -
CDR3 protein: CSVPQGSTLDEQYF
CDR3 DNA: TGCAGCGTTCCACAGGGGTCCACCCTTGACGAGCAGTACTTC

J gene: TRBJ2-5
V gene: TRBV7-6
D gene: -
clone size: -
CDR3 protein: CASSLEWDSQYF
CDR3 DNA: TGTGCCAGCAGCTTAGAATGGGACTCCCAGTACTTC

J gene: TRBJ2-2
V gene: TRBV6-5
D gene: -
clone size: -
CDR3 protein: CASSSGGSNTGELFF
CDR3 DNA: TGTGCCAGCAGTTCCGGGGGCAGTAACACCGGGGAGCTGTTTTTT

J gene: TRBJ2-5
V gene: TRBV11-2
D gene: TRBD2
clone size: medium-sized
CDR3 protein: CASQLSGAQETQYF
CDR3 DNA: TGTGCCAGCCAGCTCAGCGGGGCTCAAGAGACCCAGTACTTC

J gene: TRBJ2-1
V gene: TRBV19
D gene: TRBD1
clone size: -
CDR3 protein: CASSLPGQGLDEQFF
CDR3 DNA: TGTGCCAGTAGTCTGCCGGGACAGGGCCTGGATGAGCAGTTCTTC

J gene: TRBJ1-2
V gene: TRBV5-5
D gene: TRBD1
clone size: -
CDR3 protein: CASRPEYGTAYGYTF
CDR3 DNA: TGTGCCAGCAGGCCGGAATACGGGACAGCTTATGGCTACACCTTC

J gene: TRBJ2-7
V gene: TRBV4-2
D gene: TRBD2
clone size: once
CDR3 protein: CASSPSGSSYEQYF
CDR3 DNA: TGTGCCAGCAGCCCTAGCGGGAGCTCCTACGAGCAGTACTTC

J gene: TRBJ2-3
V gene: TRBV11-2
D gene: -
clone size: -
CDR3 protein: CASSLEPLTDTQYF
CDR3 DNA: TGTGCCAGCAGCTTAGAGCCCCTTACAGATACGCAGTATTTT

J gene: TRBJ1-5
V gene: TRBV19
D gene: -
clone size: -
CDR3 protein: CASSMWGIVNQPQHF
CDR3 DNA: TGTGCCAGTAGTATGTGGGGTATCGTCAATCAGCCCCAGCATTTT

J gene: TRBJ1-2
V gene: TRBV5-1
D gene: TRBD1
clone size: -
CDR3 protein: CASSPGGPGQPGYTF
CDR3 DNA: TGCGCCAGCAGCCCCGGGGGACCGGGACAGCCTGGCTACACCTTC

J gene: TRBJ2-3
V gene: TRBV7-2
D gene: TRBD1
clone size: -
CDR3 protein: CASSLGGGRITDTQYF
CDR3 DNA: TGTGCCAGCAGCTTAGGAGGGGGCCGAATCACAGATACGCAGTATTTT

J gene: TRBJ2-1
V gene: TRBV6-1
D gene: TRBD2
clone size: few
CDR3 protein: CASSEGTSDYNEQFF
CDR3 DNA: TGTGCCAGCAGTGAAGGGACTAGCGACTACAATGAGCAGTTCTTC

J gene: TRBJ1-1
V gene: TRBV18
D gene: -
clone size: once
CDR3 protein: CASSRPPNTEAFF
CDR3 DNA: TGTGCCAGCTCCCGTCCCCCCAACACTGAAGCTTTCTTT

J gene: TRBJ2-3
V gene: TRBV12-5
D gene: -
clone size: -
CDR3 protein: CASGFQRSSPSTDTQYF
CDR3 DNA: TGTGCTAGTGGTTTCCAGCGGAGTAGCCCGAGCACAGATACGCAGTATTTT

J gene: TRBJ2-6
V gene: TRBV27
D gene: TRBD1
clone size: -
CDR3 protein: CASSLGQGVSGANVLTF
CDR3 DNA: TGTGCCAGCAGTTTAGGACAGGGGGTCTCTGGGGCCAACGTCCTGACTTTC